This TCR beta chain was captured by sequencing in a study of CD8 T cells in ankylosing spondylitis. As for this clonotype: What it recognizes is unknown.

Each TCR beta library was made by quantitative 5'-RACE that incorporated molecular barcodes. TCRdb reanalysed the 5' RACE reads using MiXCR and keeps one entry per CDR3 protein. Of some 90,000 distinct CDR3 sequences detected, 27% appear once; the ten largest clones hold around 60%. Study-wide points: Reported data indicate significant enrichment of disease-linked clones within matched ankylosing spondylitis synovial fluid. About 8 highly homologous variants made up a TCR beta motif that seemed to typify ankylosing spondylitis blood.

The receptor was isolated from a male donor with ankylosing spondylitis or in good health (not recorded which). The sequencing sample was made of blood, either unsorted or a sorted T cell fraction (not recorded which).

CDR3 sequence reads: CASTGNREGQPQHF. CDR3 nucleotides: TGTGCCAGCACGGGAAACAGGGAAGGTCAGCCCCAGCATTTT. This chain uses TRBV12-3 or TRBV12-4 with TRBJ1-5; possible D gene TRBD1, 6 bases. The CDR3 totals 14 residues. Deletions cut 7 bases from V and 6 bases from J, with 16 bases between.